The source of this T cell receptor beta chain is a study of OX40 agonist ivuxolimab in advanced cancers. Findings of the study overall: On average, CD8+ T cells had more expanded clones than CD4+.

A note on this clone: Its antigen is undetermined.

TCRdb's copy holds only in-frame clones and misses some; the assay was immunoSEQ multiplex PCR. The sample carries approximately 78,000 clones, about 84% recorded once. The V and J ends lost 4 bases and 0 bases respectively, with 16 bases between them. The CDR3 is 16 residues long. In germline, CDR1 is SGHDT, CDR2 YYEEEE. The chain is built from TRBV5-6 and TRBJ2-5, with D perhaps assigned TRBD1 or TRBD2 (5 bases each). The receptor comes from an adult with an advanced solid tumor such as melanoma, head and neck, liver or kidney cancer. This sample comprised CD4+ or CD8+ T cells sorted from blood, obtained in a trial of the OX40 agonist ivuxolimab. CDR3 DNA: TGTGCCAGCAGCGACCGGGACCAGCTGTACCAAGAGACCCAGTACTTC. It codes for CASSDRDQLYQETQYF.